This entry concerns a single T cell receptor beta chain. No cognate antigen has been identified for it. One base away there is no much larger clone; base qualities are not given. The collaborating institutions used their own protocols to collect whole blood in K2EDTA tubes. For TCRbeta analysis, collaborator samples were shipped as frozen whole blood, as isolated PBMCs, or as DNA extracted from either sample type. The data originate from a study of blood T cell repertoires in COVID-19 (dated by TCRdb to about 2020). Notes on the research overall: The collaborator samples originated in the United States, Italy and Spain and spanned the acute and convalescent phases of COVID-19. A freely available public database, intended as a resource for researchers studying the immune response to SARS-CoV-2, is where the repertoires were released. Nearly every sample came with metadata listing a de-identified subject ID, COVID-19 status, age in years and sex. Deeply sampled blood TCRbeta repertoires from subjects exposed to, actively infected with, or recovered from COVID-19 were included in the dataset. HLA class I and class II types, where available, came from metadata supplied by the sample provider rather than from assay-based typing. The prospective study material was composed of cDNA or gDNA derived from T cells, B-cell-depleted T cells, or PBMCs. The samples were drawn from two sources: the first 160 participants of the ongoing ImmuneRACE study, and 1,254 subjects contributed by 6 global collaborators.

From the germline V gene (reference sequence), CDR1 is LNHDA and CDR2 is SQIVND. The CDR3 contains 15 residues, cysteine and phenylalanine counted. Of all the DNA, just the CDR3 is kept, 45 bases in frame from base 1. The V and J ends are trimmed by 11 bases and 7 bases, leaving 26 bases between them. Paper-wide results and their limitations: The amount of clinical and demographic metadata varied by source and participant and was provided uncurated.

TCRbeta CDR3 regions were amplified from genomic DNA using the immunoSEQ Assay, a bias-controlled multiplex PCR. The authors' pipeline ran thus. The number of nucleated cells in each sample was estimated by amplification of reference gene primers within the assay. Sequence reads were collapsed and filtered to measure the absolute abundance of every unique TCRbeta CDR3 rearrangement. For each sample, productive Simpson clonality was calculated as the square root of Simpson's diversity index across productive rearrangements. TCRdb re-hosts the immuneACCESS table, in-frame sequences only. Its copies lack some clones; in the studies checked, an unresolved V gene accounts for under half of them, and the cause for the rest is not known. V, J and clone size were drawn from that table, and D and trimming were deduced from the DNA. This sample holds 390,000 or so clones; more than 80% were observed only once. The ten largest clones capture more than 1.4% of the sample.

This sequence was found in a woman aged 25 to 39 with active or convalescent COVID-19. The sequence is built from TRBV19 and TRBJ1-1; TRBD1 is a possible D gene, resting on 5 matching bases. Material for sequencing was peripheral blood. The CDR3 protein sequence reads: CASGPRAWGGDEAFF. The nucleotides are TGTGCCTCCGGGCCCAGGGCCTGGGGTGGGGATGAAGCTTTCTTT.